A selection of T cell receptor beta chains follows, all from one sample in a study of T cell responses to AZD1222 COVID-19 vaccine. The table came from immunoSEQ multiplex PCR; TCRdb's copy has only in-frame clones and leaves some out. The sample has some 79,000 clones, approximately 85% seen once. Material: peripheral blood, obtained 28 days after the second AZD1222 dose. Receptor source: an adult who received the AZD1222 COVID-19 vaccine. The CDR3 runs from the conserved cysteine through the conserved F or W. Each record gives: J gene, clone size, V gene, D gene, CDR3 DNA, CDR3 protein. D genes are given only for firm matches. The size of a clone is reported for some rows only, either as once, few or many, or as a class for expanded clones.

J: TRBJ1-3
size: .
V: TRBV19
D: .
DNA: TGTGCCAGTAATCAACAGATTGGAAACACCATATATTTT
CDR3: CASNQQIGNTIYF

J: TRBJ2-3
size: .
V: TRBV18
D: .
DNA: TGTGCCAGCTCATCCCTCCGAGGAGATACGCAGTATTTT
CDR3: CASSSLRGDTQYF

J: TRBJ1-4
size: .
V: TRBV5-1
D: TRBD1
DNA: TGCGCCAGCAGCTTGGAAGCAGGGGGCACTGCTAATGAAAAACTGTTTTTT
CDR3: CASSLEAGGTANEKLFF

J: TRBJ2-7
size: .
V: TRBV19
D: .
DNA: TGTGCCAGTAGTATCCGGACAGCCCCCTACGAGCAGTACTTC
CDR3: CASSIRTAPYEQYF

J: TRBJ2-5
size: .
V: TRBV7-9
D: .
DNA: TGTGCCAGCAGCTCTCGGGGGCCAGAGACCCAGTACTTC
CDR3: CASSSRGPETQYF

J: TRBJ1-2
size: .
V: TRBV30
D: TRBD1
DNA: TGTGCCTGGAGTGCGGGGACAGCCCAAAGGGCCTATGGCTACACCTTC
CDR3: CAWSAGTAQRAYGYTF

J: TRBJ1-5
size: once
V: TRBV4-1
D: .
DNA: TGCGCCAGCAGCCAAGATTTTGCCTCAGGGTATCAGCCCCAGCATTTT
CDR3: CASSQDFASGYQPQHF

J: TRBJ2-5
size: .
V: TRBV30
D: .
DNA: TGTGCCTGGAGTGTAGGGTTAGCGGTCCAAGAGACCCAGTACTTC
CDR3: CAWSVGLAVQETQYF

J: TRBJ2-3
size: .
V: TRBV3-1/TRBV3-2
D: .
DNA: TGTGCCAGCAGCCAAGGTCCAGATACGCAGTATTTT
CDR3: CASSQGPDTQYF

J: TRBJ1-3
size: .
V: TRBV5-1
D: TRBD1
DNA: TGCGCCAGCAGCGCGGGACAGCAATTCTCTGGAAACACCATATATTTT
CDR3: CASSAGQQFSGNTIYF

J: TRBJ1-3
size: .
V: TRBV11-2
D: .
DNA: TGTGCCAGCAGCTCCCTAAAGGGCTACGAGTACACCATATATTTT
CDR3: CASSSLKGYEYTIYF

J: TRBJ2-1
size: .
V: TRBV4-1
D: .
DNA: TGCGCCAGCAGCCTAAGAGCCGATTCCTACAATGAGCAGTTCTTC
CDR3: CASSLRADSYNEQFF

J: TRBJ2-1
size: .
V: TRBV7-3
D: .
DNA: TGTGCCAGCAGCCTAGCGTGGGATGAGCAGTTCTTC
CDR3: CASSLAWDEQFF

J: TRBJ1-6
size: .
V: TRBV5-8
D: .
DNA: TGTGCCAGCAGCTTGGGGTCTGGGGACTATTCACCCCTCCACTTT
CDR3: CASSLGSGDYSPLHF

J: TRBJ2-7
size: .
V: TRBV3-1/TRBV3-2
D: TRBD2
DNA: TGTGCCAGCAGCCTGAATCCGGCTAGCGGCTACGAGCAGTACTTC
CDR3: CASSLNPASGYEQYF

J: TRBJ2-7
size: .
V: TRBV7-2
D: TRBD2
DNA: TGTGCCAGCAGTCGAGTTCCGGGACTAGGGTACGAGCAGTACTTC
CDR3: CASSRVPGLGYEQYF

J: TRBJ1-6
size: .
V: TRBV9
D: .
DNA: TGTGCCAGCAGCGCGCAGAGCTCCTATAATTCACCCCTCCACTTT
CDR3: CASSAQSSYNSPLHF

J: TRBJ2-2
size: .
V: TRBV30
D: TRBD2
DNA: TGTGCCTGGAGAAGAGTTAAGCTAGCGGGAGGGAACACCGGGGAGCTGTTTTTT
CDR3: CAWRRVKLAGGNTGELFF

J: TRBJ1-6
size: .
V: TRBV10-1
D: .
DNA: TGCGCCAGCAGTGAAGGGGGTTCACCCCTCCACTTT
CDR3: CASSEGGSPLHF

J: TRBJ1-1
size: .
V: TRBV12-3/TRBV12-4
D: .
DNA: TGTGCCAGCAGTTTAAAGGGTTACACTGAAGCTTTCTTT
CDR3: CASSLKGYTEAFF

J: TRBJ1-1
size: .
V: TRBV19
D: .
DNA: TGTGCCAGTAGTCTGGGGACGGCTCCCAGCAAGACTGAAGCTTTCTTT
CDR3: CASSLGTAPSKTEAFF

J: TRBJ2-3
size: .
V: TRBV19
D: .
DNA: TGTGCCAGTAGTATGGCCACAGATACGCAGTATTTT
CDR3: CASSMATDTQYF

J: TRBJ2-1
size: .
V: TRBV18
D: TRBD1
DNA: TGTGCCAGCTCACCACCCAGGACAGGACTGGGGAATGAGCAGTTCTTC
CDR3: CASSPPRTGLGNEQFF

J: TRBJ1-2
size: few
V: TRBV6-5
D: .
DNA: TGTGCCAGCAGTTACAAACAGGGCTATGGCTACACCTTC
CDR3: CASSYKQGYGYTF

J: TRBJ1-1
size: .
V: TRBV9
D: .
DNA: TGTGCCAGCAGCGTAGTAGCGGGGAACACTGAAGCTTTCTTT
CDR3: CASSVVAGNTEAFF

J: TRBJ2-1
size: once
V: TRBV6-2/TRBV6-3
D: TRBD2
DNA: TGTGCCAGCAGCTCTCCAAGGACTAGCGGGAGTATCTCCTACAATGAGCAGTTCTTC
CDR3: CASSSPRTSGSISYNEQFF

J: TRBJ1-2
size: .
V: TRBV6-5
D: TRBD1
DNA: TGTGCCAGCAGTTACCCTGGGGACAGTTTTCGGGGCTACACCTTC
CDR3: CASSYPGDSFRGYTF

J: TRBJ2-3
size: once
V: TRBV27
D: TRBD2
DNA: TGTGCCAGCAGTTTCCCCGGGGGGGTACGGACAGATACGCAGTATTTT
CDR3: CASSFPGGVRTDTQYF

J: TRBJ1-5
size: once
V: TRBV28
D: .
DNA: TGTGCCAGCAGTCCCGCTCCTGGGGGGGGCAATCAGCCCCAGCATTTT
CDR3: CASSPAPGGGNQPQHF

J: TRBJ1-4
size: .
V: TRBV4-2
D: TRBD1
DNA: TGTGCCAGCAGCCAAACCGGGACAGGGGCAGAAAAACTGTTTTTT
CDR3: CASSQTGTGAEKLFF

J: TRBJ2-5
size: .
V: TRBV5-4
D: TRBD2
DNA: TGTGCCAGCAGCTTAAGTCTAGCGGGAGGGGGAGAGACCCAGTACTTC
CDR3: CASSLSLAGGGETQYF

J: TRBJ1-2
size: .
V: TRBV7-8
D: .
DNA: TGTGCCAGCAGCCTGGACACTAACTATGGCTACACCTTC
CDR3: CASSLDTNYGYTF

J: TRBJ1-1
size: once
V: TRBV7-3
D: .
DNA: TGTGCCAGCAGCTTAACGGGGGCGGGCACTGAAGCTTTCTTT
CDR3: CASSLTGAGTEAFF

J: TRBJ2-5
size: .
V: TRBV28
D: .
DNA: TGTGCCAGCAGTGACGGATCTGAAGAGACCCAGTACTTC
CDR3: CASSDGSEETQYF

J: TRBJ2-4
size: .
V: TRBV7-2
D: .
DNA: TGTGCCAGCAGCCGTGGGGGGAATGACGCCAAAAACATTCAGTACTTC
CDR3: CASSRGGNDAKNIQYF

J: TRBJ2-1
size: .
V: TRBV15
D: TRBD2
DNA: TGTGCCACCAGCAGAGAGGGGGGACTAGCTAATGAGCAGTTCTTC
CDR3: CATSREGGLANEQFF

J: TRBJ1-1
size: .
V: TRBV19
D: TRBD1
DNA: TGTGCCAGTAGCCTCGACAGGGAAGACACTGAAGCTTTCTTT
CDR3: CASSLDREDTEAFF

J: TRBJ1-2
size: few
V: TRBV19
D: .
DNA: TGTGCCAGTACCCATCCGGGGCAGGGGCCCGCCAGAGGCTACACCTTC
CDR3: CASTHPGQGPARGYTF

J: TRBJ1-6
size: once
V: TRBV7-3
D: .
DNA: TGTGCCAGCAGCCTTCGGGGGGGGTATAGTTCACCCCTCCACTTT
CDR3: CASSLRGGYSSPLHF

J: TRBJ2-4
size: .
V: TRBV29-1
D: TRBD2
DNA: TGCAGCGTTGCCTGGGCGGGGGACAAAAACATTCAGTACTTC
CDR3: CSVAWAGDKNIQYF

J: TRBJ2-1
size: .
V: TRBV7-2
D: .
DNA: TGTGCCAGCAGCTCGGCCGGATCCGTCTACAATGAGCAGTTCTTC
CDR3: CASSSAGSVYNEQFF

J: TRBJ2-5
size: .
V: TRBV6-1
D: .
DNA: TGTGCCAGCAGTGACAGGGCACAAGAGACCCAGTACTTC
CDR3: CASSDRAQETQYF

J: TRBJ1-1
size: .
V: TRBV12-3/TRBV12-4
D: .
DNA: TGTGCCAGCAGTTTTGGACAGAATGCTGAAGCTTTCTTT
CDR3: CASSFGQNAEAFF

J: TRBJ2-2
size: .
V: TRBV2
D: .
DNA: TGTGCAGGGGGAGGCAGGGGAGTAAGGACCCGGGAGCTGTTTTTT
CDR3: CAGGGRGVRTRELFF

J: TRBJ1-6
size: .
V: TRBV6-2/TRBV6-3
D: TRBD1
DNA: TGTGCCAGCAGTCGGGACAGGGGCCCTAATTCACCCCTCCACTTT
CDR3: CASSRDRGPNSPLHF

J: TRBJ2-6
size: .
V: TRBV6-2/TRBV6-3
D: .
DNA: TGTGCCAGCAGTTACCGGGACCACTCTGGGGCCAACGTCCTGACTTTC
CDR3: CASSYRDHSGANVLTF

J: TRBJ1-2
size: .
V: TRBV14
D: .
DNA: TGTGCCAGCAGCTCCCATCTGGACGGTGGCTACACCTTC
CDR3: CASSSHLDGGYTF

J: TRBJ1-5
size: .
V: TRBV7-8
D: .
DNA: TGTGCCAGCAGCCCAGGGGTGAGTCAGCCCCAGCATTTT
CDR3: CASSPGVSQPQHF

J: TRBJ2-2
size: .
V: TRBV18
D: .
DNA: TGTGCCAGCTCACCCTCCGGACAGCTCGCCGGGGAGCTGTTTTTT
CDR3: CASSPSGQLAGELFF

J: TRBJ2-5
size: .
V: TRBV29-1
D: .
DNA: TGCAGCGTTGGGGGGTGGACTACTCAAGAGACCCAGTACTTC
CDR3: CSVGGWTTQETQYF

J: TRBJ2-1
size: .
V: TRBV11-3
D: .
DNA: TGTGCCAGCAGCTTGAGGACCCACAATGAGCAGTTCTTC
CDR3: CASSLRTHNEQFF

J: TRBJ2-7
size: .
V: TRBV4-3
D: .
DNA: TGCGCCAGCAGCCAAGAATTGGGACCTAACTACGAGCAGTACTTC
CDR3: CASSQELGPNYEQYF

J: TRBJ1-1
size: few
V: TRBV7-9
D: .
DNA: TGTGCCAGCAGCTCATGGCTTGGGACAAGTAGGTACACTGAAGCTTTCTTT
CDR3: CASSSWLGTSRYTEAFF

J: TRBJ1-4
size: .
V: TRBV23-1
D: .
DNA: TGCGCCAGCAGTCAATTATCAGGGTCCGATGAAAAACTGTTTTTT
CDR3: CASSQLSGSDEKLFF

J: TRBJ2-7
size: .
V: TRBV19
D: .
DNA: TGTGCCAGTAGTATTGGGCCCTACGAGCAGTACTTC
CDR3: CASSIGPYEQYF

J: TRBJ1-1
size: .
V: TRBV4-1
D: TRBD1
DNA: TGCGCCAGCAGCCAAGACGACAGGGGGGGCTTAGAAGCTTTCTTT
CDR3: CASSQDDRGGLEAFF

J: TRBJ1-1
size: .
V: TRBV25-1
D: .
DNA: TGTGCCAGCAGTTCTCGGCACACTGAAGCTTTCTTT
CDR3: CASSSRHTEAFF

J: TRBJ1-2
size: .
V: TRBV7-2
D: TRBD1
DNA: TGTGCCAGCAGCTTCGGGACAGGGCATGGGACTGGCTATGGCTACACCTTC
CDR3: CASSFGTGHGTGYGYTF

J: TRBJ2-5
size: .
V: TRBV5-6
D: .
DNA: TGTGCCAGCAGCTTGGTTGAGACCCAGTACTTC
CDR3: CASSLVETQYF

J: TRBJ2-2
size: .
V: TRBV9
D: TRBD2
DNA: TGTGCCAGCAGCTTTAGCGGGAGTTTCCTCGGGGAGCTGTTTTTT
CDR3: CASSFSGSFLGELFF